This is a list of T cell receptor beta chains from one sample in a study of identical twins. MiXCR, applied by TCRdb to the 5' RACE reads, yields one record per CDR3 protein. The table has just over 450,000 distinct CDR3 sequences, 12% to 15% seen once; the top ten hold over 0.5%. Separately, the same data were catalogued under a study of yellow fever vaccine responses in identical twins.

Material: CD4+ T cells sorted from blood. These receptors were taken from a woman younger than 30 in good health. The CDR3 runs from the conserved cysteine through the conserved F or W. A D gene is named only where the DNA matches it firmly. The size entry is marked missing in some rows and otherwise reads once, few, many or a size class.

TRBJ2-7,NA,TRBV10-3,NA,CAIGRGESYEQYF,TGTGCCATCGGCAGGGGGGAATCCTACGAGCAGTACTTC
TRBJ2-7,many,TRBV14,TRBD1,CASSIRTGRYEQYF,TGTGCCAGCAGCATTCGGACAGGAAGGTACGAGCAGTACTTC
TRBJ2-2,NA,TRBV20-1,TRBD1,CSASRLDRQGPGELFF,TGCAGTGCGTCGAGGTTGGACAGGCAAGGTCCCGGGGAGCTGTTTTTT
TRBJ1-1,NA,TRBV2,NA,CASSSGGRIEAFF,TGTGCCAGCAGCTCTGGAGGACGTATTGAAGCTTTCTTT
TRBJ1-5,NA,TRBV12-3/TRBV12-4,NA,CASSLDHRANQPQHF,TGTGCCAGCAGTTTAGATCACAGGGCCAATCAGCCCCAGCATTTT
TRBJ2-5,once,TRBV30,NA,CAWSVQKETQYF,TGTGCCTGGAGTGTACAGAAAGAGACCCAGTACTTC
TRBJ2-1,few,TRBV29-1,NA,CSVEPWGPGNEQFF,TGCAGCGTTGAACCGTGGGGGCCGGGCAATGAGCAGTTCTTC
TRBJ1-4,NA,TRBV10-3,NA,CAISESGGEKLFF,TGTGCCATCAGTGAGTCCGGGGGAGAAAAACTGTTTTTT
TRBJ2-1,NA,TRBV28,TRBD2,CASSLLASGRRDEQFF,TGTGCCAGCAGTTTATTGGCTAGCGGGAGACGTGATGAGCAGTTCTTC
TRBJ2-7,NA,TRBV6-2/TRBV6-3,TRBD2,CASSSPGGVSYEQYF,TGTGCCAGCAGCTCCCCGGGGGGTGTCTCCTACGAGCAGTACTTC
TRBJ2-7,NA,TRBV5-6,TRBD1,CASSHRGQGVSEEQYF,TGTGCCAGCAGCCATAGGGGACAGGGGGTCTCGGAAGAGCAGTACTTC
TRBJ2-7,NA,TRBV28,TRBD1,CASSSRDRGPYEQYF,TGTGCCAGCAGTTCCCGGGACAGGGGACCCTACGAGCAGTACTTC
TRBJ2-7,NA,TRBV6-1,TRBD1,CASSVDRDRAPYEQYF,TGTGCCAGCAGTGTCGACCGGGACAGGGCCCCCTACGAGCAGTACTTC
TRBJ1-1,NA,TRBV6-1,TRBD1,CASREGGGLWTEAFF,TGTGCCAGCAGGGAGGGAGGGGGCTTGTGGACTGAAGCTTTCTTT
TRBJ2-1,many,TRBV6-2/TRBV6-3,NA,CASSYSGFSYNEQFF,TGTGCCAGCAGTTACTCCGGGTTTTCCTACAATGAGCAGTTCTTC
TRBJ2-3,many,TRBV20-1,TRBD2,CSVSGTKNSDTQYF,TGCAGTGTCTCCGGGACTAAAAACTCAGATACGCAGTATTTT
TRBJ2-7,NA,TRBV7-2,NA,CASSLARQGFYEQYF,TGTGCCAGCAGCTTAGCGCGGCAGGGGTTCTACGAGCAGTACTTC